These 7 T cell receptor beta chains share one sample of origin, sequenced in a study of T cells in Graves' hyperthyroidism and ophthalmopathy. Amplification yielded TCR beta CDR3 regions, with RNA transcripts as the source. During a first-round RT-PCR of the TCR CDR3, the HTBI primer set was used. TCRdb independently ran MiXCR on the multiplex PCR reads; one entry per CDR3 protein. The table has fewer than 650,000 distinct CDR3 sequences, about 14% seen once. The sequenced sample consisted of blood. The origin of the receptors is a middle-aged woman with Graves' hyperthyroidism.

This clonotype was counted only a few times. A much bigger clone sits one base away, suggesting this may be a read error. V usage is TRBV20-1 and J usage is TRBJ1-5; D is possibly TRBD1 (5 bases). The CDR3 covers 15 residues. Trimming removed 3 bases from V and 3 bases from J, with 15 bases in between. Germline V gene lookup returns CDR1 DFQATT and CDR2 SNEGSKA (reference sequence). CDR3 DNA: TGCAGTGCTAGGCTGACAAGGGGTATCAATCAGCCCCAGCATTTT. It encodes CSARLTRGINQPQHF.

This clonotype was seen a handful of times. CDR3 region: CASSLGAGGYQETQYF. In nucleotides, the CDR3 is TGTGCCAGCAGTTTAGGGGCAGGGGGTTACCAAGAGACCCAGTACTTC. This chain connects TRBV12-3 or TRBV12-4 to TRBJ2-5; 7 bases map to TRBD1. The junction had 5 bases not matched to a gene; V was cut back by 1 base and J by 0 bases. The CDR3 extends over 16 amino acids.

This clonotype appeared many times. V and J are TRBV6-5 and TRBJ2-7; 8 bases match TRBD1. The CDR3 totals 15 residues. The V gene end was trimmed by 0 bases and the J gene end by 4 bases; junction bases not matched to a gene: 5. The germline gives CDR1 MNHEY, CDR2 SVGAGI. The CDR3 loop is CASSYSTGALYEQYF. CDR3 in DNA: TGTGCCAGCAGTTACTCGACAGGGGCGTTGTACGAGCAGTACTTC.

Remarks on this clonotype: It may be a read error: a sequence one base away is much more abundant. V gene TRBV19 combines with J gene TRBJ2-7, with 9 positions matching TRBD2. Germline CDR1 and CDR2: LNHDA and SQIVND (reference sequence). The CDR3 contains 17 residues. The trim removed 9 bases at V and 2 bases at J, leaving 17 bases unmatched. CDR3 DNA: TGTGCCAGCAGTTTTAGAACGGCTAGCGGGGCTGCCTACGAGCAGTACTTC. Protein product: CASSFRTASGAAYEQYF. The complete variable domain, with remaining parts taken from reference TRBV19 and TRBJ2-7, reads DGGITQSPKYLFRKEGQNVTLSCEQNLNHDAMYWYRQDPGQGLRLIYYSQIVNDFQKGDIAEGYSVSREKKESFPLTVTSAQKNPTAFYLCASSFRTASGAAYEQYFGPGTRLTVT.

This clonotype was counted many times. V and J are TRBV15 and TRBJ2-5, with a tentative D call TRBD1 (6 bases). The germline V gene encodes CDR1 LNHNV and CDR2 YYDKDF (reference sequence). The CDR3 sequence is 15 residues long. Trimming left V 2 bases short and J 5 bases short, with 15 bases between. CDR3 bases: TGTGCCACCAGCAGAACAGGGTCCACTACTGAGACCCAGTACTTC. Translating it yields CATSRTGSTTETQYF.

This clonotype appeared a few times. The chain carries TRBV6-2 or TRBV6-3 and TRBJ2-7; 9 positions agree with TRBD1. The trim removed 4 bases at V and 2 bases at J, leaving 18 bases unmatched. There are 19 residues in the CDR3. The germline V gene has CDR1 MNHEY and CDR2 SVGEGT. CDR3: CASSSPRTGDSRIPYEQYF. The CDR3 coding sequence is TGTGCCAGCAGTTCACCCCGGACAGGGGATAGTCGGATTCCCTACGAGCAGTACTTC.

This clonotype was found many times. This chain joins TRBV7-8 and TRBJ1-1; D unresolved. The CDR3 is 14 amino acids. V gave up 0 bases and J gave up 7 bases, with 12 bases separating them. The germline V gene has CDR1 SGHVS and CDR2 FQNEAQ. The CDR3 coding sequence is TGTGCCAGCAGCTTAGCGACCAACCGGGGTGAAGCTTTCTTT. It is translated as CASSLATNRGEAFF.